This TCR beta chain was retrieved from a study of T cell responses to AZD1222 COVID-19 vaccine. Study-level points and caveats: Vaccination with two AZD1222 doses was followed by a rise in Spike-specific TCR breadth and depth. Donors were mostly white British, more females; clonal diversity possibly underestimated. Mapped onto spike, vaccine-associated CD4 TCRs spanned it and were dominant at 160-218 and 743-854. Per reports, nearly half of all spike-specific TCRs target regions that are unmutated in variants.

The germline gives CDR1 MDHEN, CDR2 SYDVKM. Deletions cut 4 bases from V and 12 bases from J, with 10 bases between. The CDR3 covers 12 residues. Concerning this clone: As yet, its antigen is unknown.

Sequencing used immunoSEQ multiplex PCR; TCRdb keeps in-frame clones, though not all of them. The repertoire holds roughly 83,000 clones, with roughly 88% as singletons. The gene calls are TRBV28 and TRBJ1-6; D ambiguous. The receptor comes from an adult in good health. Material: peripheral blood, obtained on day 0 of AZD1222 vaccination. DNA of the CDR3: TGTGCCAGCAGTTCCACCGGGAGACCCCTCCACTTT. It specifies CASSSTGRPLHF.